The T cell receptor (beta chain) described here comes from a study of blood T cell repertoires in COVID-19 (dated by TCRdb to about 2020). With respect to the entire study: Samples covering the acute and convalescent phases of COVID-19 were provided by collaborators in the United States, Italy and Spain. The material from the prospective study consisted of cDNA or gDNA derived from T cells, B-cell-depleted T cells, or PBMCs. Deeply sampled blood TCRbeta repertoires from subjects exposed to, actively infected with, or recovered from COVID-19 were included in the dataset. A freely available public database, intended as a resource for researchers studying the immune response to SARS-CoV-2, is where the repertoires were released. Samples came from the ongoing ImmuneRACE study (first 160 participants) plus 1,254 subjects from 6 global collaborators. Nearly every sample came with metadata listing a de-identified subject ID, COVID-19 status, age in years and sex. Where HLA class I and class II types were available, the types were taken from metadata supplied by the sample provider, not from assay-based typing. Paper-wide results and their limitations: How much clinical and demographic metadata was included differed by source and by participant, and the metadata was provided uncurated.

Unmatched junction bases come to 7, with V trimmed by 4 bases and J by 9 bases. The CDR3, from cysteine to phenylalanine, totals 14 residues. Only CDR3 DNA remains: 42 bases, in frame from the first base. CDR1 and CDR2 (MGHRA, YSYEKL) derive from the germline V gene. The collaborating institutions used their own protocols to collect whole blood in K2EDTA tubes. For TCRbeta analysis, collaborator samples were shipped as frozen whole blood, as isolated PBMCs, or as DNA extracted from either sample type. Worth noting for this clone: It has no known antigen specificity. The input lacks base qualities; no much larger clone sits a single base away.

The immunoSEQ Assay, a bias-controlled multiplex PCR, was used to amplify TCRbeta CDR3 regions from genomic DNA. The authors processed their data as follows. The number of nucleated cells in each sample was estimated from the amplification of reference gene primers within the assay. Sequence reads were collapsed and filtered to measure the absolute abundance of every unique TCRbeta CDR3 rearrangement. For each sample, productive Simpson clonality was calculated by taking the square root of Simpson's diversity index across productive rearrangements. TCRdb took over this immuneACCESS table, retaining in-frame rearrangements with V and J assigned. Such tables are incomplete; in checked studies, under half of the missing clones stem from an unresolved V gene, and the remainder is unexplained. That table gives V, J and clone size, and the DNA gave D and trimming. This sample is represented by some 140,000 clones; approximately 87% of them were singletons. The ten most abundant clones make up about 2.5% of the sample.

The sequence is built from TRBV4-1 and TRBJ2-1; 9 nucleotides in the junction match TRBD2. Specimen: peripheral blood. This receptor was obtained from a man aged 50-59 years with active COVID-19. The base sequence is TGCGCCAGCAGCCGCCTAGAACTAGCGGGTGAGCAGTTCTTC. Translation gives CASSRLELAGEQFF.